The rows below give T cell receptor beta chains drawn from one sample of a study of CD8+ T cells in alopecia areata. Data came from immunoSEQ multiplex PCR; TCRdb stores just in-frame clones and leaves some out. This table has some 180,000 clones, 45% to 60% appearing once. The source was CD8+ T cells sorted from blood, collected at week 52, from a patient treated with tofacitinib. Receptors were obtained from a human donor with alopecia areata. Both conserved end residues are part of each CDR3. The order of the fields is J gene, clone size, D gene, V gene, CDR3 DNA, CDR3 protein. The D gene is left open where the match is weak. Size is stated for part of the rows, as once, few or many counts, or as a class when the clone is expanded.

j_call: TRBJ2-2; clone_size: few; d_call: -; v_call: TRBV29-1; cdr3_nt: TGCAGCGCCCGAGGAGGGGCGAACACCGGGGAGCTGTTTTTT; cdr3_aa: CSARGGANTGELFF
j_call: TRBJ2-3; clone_size: -; d_call: TRBD1; v_call: TRBV5-1; cdr3_nt: TGCGCCAGCAGCCGACAGGGGACTTCTAGCACAGATACGCAGTATTTT; cdr3_aa: CASSRQGTSSTDTQYF
j_call: TRBJ2-1; clone_size: few; d_call: TRBD2; v_call: TRBV4-1; cdr3_nt: TGCGCCAGCAGCCACTCTCCGGGGGGTATGAACAATGAGCAGTTCTTC; cdr3_aa: CASSHSPGGMNNEQFF
j_call: TRBJ2-3; clone_size: few; d_call: TRBD1; v_call: TRBV27; cdr3_nt: TGTGCCAGCAGTTTTAGGGGACAGGGTAGAGATACGCAGTATTTT; cdr3_aa: CASSFRGQGRDTQYF
j_call: TRBJ2-7; clone_size: few; d_call: -; v_call: TRBV7-9; cdr3_nt: TGTGCCAGCAGCTTAGAGGCGGATACCTACGAGCAGTACTTC; cdr3_aa: CASSLEADTYEQYF
j_call: TRBJ2-6; clone_size: -; d_call: -; v_call: TRBV4-3; cdr3_nt: TGCGCCAGCAGCCAAAGCAGGGAATCTGGGGCCAACGTCCTGACTTTC; cdr3_aa: CASSQSRESGANVLTF
j_call: TRBJ2-3; clone_size: -; d_call: TRBD1; v_call: TRBV13; cdr3_nt: TGTGCCAGCAGCGGTGCCTACCCCGACAGGGGGCTTGGCACAGATACGCAGTATTTT; cdr3_aa: CASSGAYPDRGLGTDTQYF
j_call: TRBJ1-6; clone_size: -; d_call: -; v_call: TRBV30; cdr3_nt: TGTGCCTGGACCACCCCTTGGAAACCCCTCCACTTT; cdr3_aa: CAWTTPWKPLHF
j_call: TRBJ2-3; clone_size: few; d_call: -; v_call: TRBV4-3; cdr3_nt: TGCGCCAGCAGCCAAGAGGCGCGGGGCACGCTTCCAGATACGCAGTATTTT; cdr3_aa: CASSQEARGTLPDTQYF
j_call: TRBJ2-5; clone_size: -; d_call: -; v_call: TRBV11-2; cdr3_nt: TGTGCCAGCAGCTTAGATGTCGGAGGGGCCCTAGAGACCCAGTACTTC; cdr3_aa: CASSLDVGGALETQYF
j_call: TRBJ2-7; clone_size: few; d_call: TRBD1; v_call: TRBV5-1; cdr3_nt: TGCGCCAGCAGCTTCCTAGGACAGGGAGTCTCGGACGAGCAGTACTTC; cdr3_aa: CASSFLGQGVSDEQYF
j_call: TRBJ1-1; clone_size: -; d_call: -; v_call: TRBV4-1; cdr3_nt: TGCGCCAGCAGCCAAGGGGCAGGTATGAACACTGAAGCTTTCTTT; cdr3_aa: CASSQGAGMNTEAFF
j_call: TRBJ2-5; clone_size: -; d_call: -; v_call: TRBV5-6; cdr3_nt: TGTGCCAGCAGCGTTACTCTTGGAGAACAAGAGACCCAGTACTTC; cdr3_aa: CASSVTLGEQETQYF
j_call: TRBJ2-1; clone_size: -; d_call: TRBD2; v_call: TRBV2; cdr3_nt: TGTGCCAGCAGCGGGACTAGCGGGGGGTACAATGAGCAGTTCTTC; cdr3_aa: CASSGTSGGYNEQFF
j_call: TRBJ1-6; clone_size: -; d_call: TRBD1; v_call: TRBV5-1; cdr3_nt: TGCGCCAGCAGCTCAGACAGGGCGGAAAATTCACCCCTCCACTTT; cdr3_aa: CASSSDRAENSPLHF
j_call: TRBJ1-1; clone_size: -; d_call: TRBD1; v_call: TRBV7-4; cdr3_nt: TGTGCCAGCAGCGCGAAGGACAGGGGGCTTTTCGAAGCTTTCTTT; cdr3_aa: CASSAKDRGLFEAFF
j_call: TRBJ2-7; clone_size: -; d_call: -; v_call: TRBV4-1; cdr3_nt: TGCGCCAGCAGCCAAATCCTGGAGGGGATCGACGAGCAGTACTTC; cdr3_aa: CASSQILEGIDEQYF
j_call: TRBJ2-1; clone_size: few; d_call: -; v_call: TRBV27; cdr3_nt: TGTGCCAGCAGTCAACAGGGTAGCAGTGAGCAGTTCTTC; cdr3_aa: CASSQQGSSEQFF
j_call: TRBJ2-3; clone_size: few; d_call: TRBD2; v_call: TRBV2; cdr3_nt: TGTGCCAGCAGTGAACTAGCGGGGGGCCTACCAGCGCAGTATTTT; cdr3_aa: CASSELAGGLPAQYF
j_call: TRBJ1-1; clone_size: -; d_call: -; v_call: TRBV30; cdr3_nt: TGTGCCTGGAGCGACGTAACGAACACTGAAGCTTTCTTT; cdr3_aa: CAWSDVTNTEAFF
j_call: TRBJ1-1; clone_size: -; d_call: -; v_call: TRBV30; cdr3_nt: TGTGCCTGGAGTGTTGTGGGGGGCGACCCTGAAGCTTTCTTT; cdr3_aa: CAWSVVGGDPEAFF
j_call: TRBJ1-1; clone_size: -; d_call: -; v_call: TRBV15; cdr3_nt: TGTGCCACCAGCAGAGGCAGGGAAGGCCCTATTGAAGCTTTCTTT; cdr3_aa: CATSRGREGPIEAFF
j_call: TRBJ1-1; clone_size: -; d_call: -; v_call: TRBV6-4; cdr3_nt: TGTGCCAGCAGTGAAAGTCAGGAGAACACTGAAGCTTTCTTT; cdr3_aa: CASSESQENTEAFF
j_call: TRBJ1-1; clone_size: -; d_call: -; v_call: TRBV7-6; cdr3_nt: TGTGCCAGCAGCCAGTCCCAGGAAGCTTTCTTT; cdr3_aa: CASSQSQEAFF
j_call: TRBJ2-3; clone_size: few; d_call: -; v_call: TRBV14; cdr3_nt: TGTGCCAGCAGCCAAGGGGCATACTCTACAGATACGCAGTATTTT; cdr3_aa: CASSQGAYSTDTQYF
j_call: TRBJ2-7; clone_size: few; d_call: TRBD1; v_call: TRBV19; cdr3_nt: TGTGCCAGCGCACAGACAGGGAACTACGAGCAGTACTTC; cdr3_aa: CASAQTGNYEQYF
j_call: TRBJ2-7; clone_size: -; d_call: -; v_call: TRBV27; cdr3_nt: TGTGCCAGCAGTTTAGGTACGCCCTACGAGCAGTACTTC; cdr3_aa: CASSLGTPYEQYF
j_call: TRBJ2-7; clone_size: few; d_call: -; v_call: TRBV14; cdr3_nt: TGTGCCAGCAGCCATTTGCGCGCAGAGACCTACGAGCAGTACTTC; cdr3_aa: CASSHLRAETYEQYF
j_call: TRBJ2-3; clone_size: -; d_call: -; v_call: TRBV2; cdr3_nt: TGTGCCAGCAGTGAACCCTCCCCATACTCTAGCACAGATACGCAGTATTTT; cdr3_aa: CASSEPSPYSSTDTQYF
j_call: TRBJ2-3; clone_size: few; d_call: -; v_call: TRBV14; cdr3_nt: TGTGCCAGCAGCCAAGAAGCACTAGACTTGGGTACGCAGTATTTT; cdr3_aa: CASSQEALDLGTQYF
j_call: TRBJ1-3; clone_size: -; d_call: -; v_call: TRBV5-1; cdr3_nt: TGCGCCAGCAGCTTGCACTCTGGAAACACCATATATTTT; cdr3_aa: CASSLHSGNTIYF
j_call: TRBJ2-7; clone_size: -; d_call: TRBD1; v_call: TRBV6-1; cdr3_nt: TGTGCCAGCAGTGGACAGGGGGCAGGCTCCTACGAGCAGTACTTC; cdr3_aa: CASSGQGAGSYEQYF
j_call: TRBJ1-6; clone_size: once; d_call: TRBD1; v_call: TRBV2; cdr3_nt: TGTGCCAGCAGAACACAGGGGGGATCACCCCTCCACTTT; cdr3_aa: CASRTQGGSPLHF
j_call: TRBJ2-3; clone_size: few; d_call: -; v_call: TRBV5-4; cdr3_nt: TGTGCCAGCAGCTTGATTGATGGGGATACGCAGTATTTT; cdr3_aa: CASSLIDGDTQYF
j_call: TRBJ2-7; clone_size: -; d_call: -; v_call: TRBV27; cdr3_nt: TGTGCCATCACGGACGGCTACGAGCAGTACTTC; cdr3_aa: CAITDGYEQYF
j_call: TRBJ2-2; clone_size: few; d_call: TRBD2; v_call: TRBV7-2; cdr3_nt: TGTGCCAGCAGTGCGGGACTAGTGACCGGGGAGCTGTTTTTT; cdr3_aa: CASSAGLVTGELFF
j_call: TRBJ1-2; clone_size: -; d_call: -; v_call: TRBV9; cdr3_nt: TGTGCCAGCAGCGTAGACGCTAACTATGGCTACACCTTC; cdr3_aa: CASSVDANYGYTF
j_call: TRBJ2-7; clone_size: once; d_call: -; v_call: TRBV25-1; cdr3_nt: TGTGCCAGCAGAGGGGGGGCCAACTACGAGCAGTACTTC; cdr3_aa: CASRGGANYEQYF
j_call: TRBJ2-4; clone_size: -; d_call: -; v_call: TRBV25-1; cdr3_nt: TGTGCCAGCAGTGAAGAGTGGGGTGCAGGGGACATTCAGTACTTC; cdr3_aa: CASSEEWGAGDIQYF
j_call: TRBJ1-2; clone_size: -; d_call: -; v_call: TRBV7-9; cdr3_nt: TGTGCCAGCAGCTTATTTGATAACTATGGCTACACCTTC; cdr3_aa: CASSLFDNYGYTF
j_call: TRBJ1-1; clone_size: once; d_call: -; v_call: TRBV4-2; cdr3_nt: TGTGCCAGCAGCCAAGATGCTGGGGGAGGTTGGGAAGCTTTCTTT; cdr3_aa: CASSQDAGGGWEAFF
j_call: TRBJ2-5; clone_size: -; d_call: -; v_call: TRBV9; cdr3_nt: TGTGCCAGCAGCGTAGAAAATGGCGCGGAGACCCAGTACTTC; cdr3_aa: CASSVENGAETQYF